The rows below give T cell receptor beta chains drawn from one sample of a study of cytotoxic CD8 clonotypes in ibrutinib-treated CLL. Sequenced by immunoSEQ multiplex PCR; TCRdb stores in-frame clones only, minus some. Of tens of thousands of clones detected, roughly two thirds appear once; the ten largest clones hold roughly 7%. The starting material was PBMCs, obtained at disease progression, from a patient treated with ibrutinib. These receptor sequences come from a human donor with chronic lymphocytic leukemia. CDR3s leave out the opening cysteine and the closing phenylalanine or tryptophan. Rows may omit the clone size; those that give it use once, few, many or a size class.

j_gene,v_gene,abundance,CDR3aa
TRBJ1-2,TRBV10-3,.,AISGPGQGRYGYT
TRBJ1-5,TRBV19,.,ASSEQGYQPQH
TRBJ2-1,TRBV19,.,ASNEGETYNEQF
TRBJ2-1,TRBV15,.,ATSHAGEAGEQF
TRBJ1-1,TRBV19,few,ASSTRGLTEAF
TRBJ1-1,TRBV9,once,ASSVHAQGGFGDTEAF
TRBJ1-1,TRBV19,.,AIKRGDTEAF
TRBJ2-5,TRBV9,.,ASSATPSGETQY
TRBJ1-2,TRBV7-9,few,ASSEETGAGYT
TRBJ2-3,TRBV4-3,.,ASSQSSMAGFSTDTQY
TRBJ1-2,TRBV7-9,.,ASSSPGGNYGYT
TRBJ1-2,TRBV6-6,.,ASSSRDGRYGYT
TRBJ2-2,TRBV5-4,few,ASSYYSANTGELF
TRBJ2-1,TRBV11-2,.,ASSPSRVGVNEQF
TRBJ2-3,TRBV7-6,.,ASSFGQGTDTQY
TRBJ1-1,TRBV7-6,.,ASSLAVEGYTEAF
TRBJ2-1,TRBV28,.,ASSVSYNEQF
TRBJ2-7,TRBV7-2,few,ASSLARGIGGRSYEQY
TRBJ2-7,TRBV4-3,.,ASSQGGQGYEQY
TRBJ1-2,TRBV18,.,ASSAGQGNYGYT
TRBJ1-6,TRBV4-2,.,ASSQRGYSPLH
TRBJ2-1,TRBV4-1,few,ASSQDPWGSGNPNEQF
TRBJ1-2,TRBV2,.,ASSVGQNVYGYT
TRBJ1-5,TRBV7-9,.,ASTDGNSNQPQH
TRBJ1-3,TRBV9,few,ASSSGLGRPSGNTIY
TRBJ2-7,TRBV2,once,ASTAAGGSGTSYEQY
TRBJ2-7,TRBV6-5,.,ASSYRRAGGIYEQY
TRBJ2-7,TRBV27,few,ASSFGKPYEQY
TRBJ1-1,TRBV19,.,ASTTGGAWTEAF
TRBJ2-3,TRBV14,.,ASSQDGTDTQY
TRBJ1-1,TRBV18,.,ASSPMGQGSEAF
TRBJ1-5,TRBV10-3,.,AIMARADQPQH
TRBJ2-1,TRBV5-4,.,ASSLAEGGSSDEQF
TRBJ2-7,TRBV10-3,few,AISESEGREQY
TRBJ1-2,TRBV5-4,few,ASSGESTYGYT
TRBJ2-3,TRBV11-3,.,ASSLDWAGGKPDTQY
TRBJ2-7,TRBV7-2,.,ASSLDRDHYEQY
TRBJ2-7,TRBV4-2,.,ASSQETLAREQY
TRBJ2-7,TRBV11-3,.,ASSIDRGEQY
TRBJ1-1,TRBV6-1,once,ATKEGAANTEAF
TRBJ2-7,TRBV19,.,ASDAGDSPFEQY
TRBJ1-1,TRBV5-1,.,ASSPATAITEAF
TRBJ2-7,TRBV28,.,ASRPQTLGTGEQY
TRBJ2-5,TRBV30,.,AWSSDRETQY
TRBJ2-2,TRBV5-1,.,ASNAPDRGTGELF
TRBJ1-4,TRBV18,.,ASSPEFRRTGGEKLF
TRBJ2-1,TRBV7-7,.,ASSLERAREQF
TRBJ2-5,TRBV11-2,.,ASMFREEGTQY
TRBJ2-2,TRBV9,few,ASSAQNTGELF
TRBJ2-3,TRBV15,.,ATSRDNSGYTDTQY
TRBJ2-7,TRBV19,.,ASSIGTSGSLLYEQY
TRBJ1-3,TRBV29-1,.,SVQGAGNTIY
TRBJ2-7,TRBV11-1,few,ASSLRQGSLPEGQY